In this sample, the clone carrying this T cell receptor (beta chain) turned up many times. TCRdb called the RT-PCR reads again in MiXCR, with one record for every CDR3 protein. This table has roughly 170,000 distinct CDR3 sequences, about 9% appearing once. Germline V gives CDR1 SGHTA, CDR2 FQGNSA. CDR3 length: 13 residues. Trimming shortened V by 3 bases and J by 6 bases, and 9 bases separated the two germline ends. The sample belongs to a study of response to subunit inactivated influenza vaccine. This clonotype was obtained from a man aged 50-60 years who received an inactivated influenza vaccine. The chain links TRBV7-2 to TRBJ1-5; TRBD1 is a possible D gene (5 bases). Sequenced material: non-naive T cells sorted from PBMCs, taken on the day of vaccination. The CDR3 loop reads CASSLQGGQPQHF. The CDR3 DNA reads as TGTGCCAGCAGCTTGCAGGGAGGTCAGCCCCAGCATTTT.